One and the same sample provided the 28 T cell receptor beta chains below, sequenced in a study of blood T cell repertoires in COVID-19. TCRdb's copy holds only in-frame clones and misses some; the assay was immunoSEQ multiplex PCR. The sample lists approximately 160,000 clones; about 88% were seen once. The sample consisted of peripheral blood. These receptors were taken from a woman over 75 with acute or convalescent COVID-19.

CDR3 DNA: TGTGCCAGCAGGGGGGGTCCAGACAATTCAAACTATGGCTACACCTTC. It codes for CASRGGPDNSNYGYTF. The rearrangement uses TRBV5-6 and TRBJ1-2; perhaps TRBD1 as D (5 bases). CDR3 length: 16 amino acids. The V end lost 5 bases, the J end lost 2 bases, and 19 bases lay between the germline ends. Germline V gives CDR1 SGHDT, CDR2 YYEEEE.

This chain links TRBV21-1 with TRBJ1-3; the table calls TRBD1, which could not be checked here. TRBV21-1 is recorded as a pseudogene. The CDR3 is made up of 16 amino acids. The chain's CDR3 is CASSNHQGPSGNTIYF. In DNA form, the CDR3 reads TGTGCCAGCAGCAATCATCAGGGGCCCTCTGGAAACACCATATATTTT.

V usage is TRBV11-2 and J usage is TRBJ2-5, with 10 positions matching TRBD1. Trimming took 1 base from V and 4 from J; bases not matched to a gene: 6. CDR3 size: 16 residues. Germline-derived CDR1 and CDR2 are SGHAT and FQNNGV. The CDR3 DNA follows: TGTGCCAGCAGCTTAGCCTTGACAGGGGGCGGAGAGACCCAGTACTTC. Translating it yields CASSLALTGGGETQYF.

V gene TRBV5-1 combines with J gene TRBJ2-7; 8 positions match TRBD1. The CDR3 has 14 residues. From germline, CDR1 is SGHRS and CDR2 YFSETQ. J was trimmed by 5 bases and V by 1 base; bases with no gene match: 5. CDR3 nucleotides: TGCGCCAGCAGCTTGCATGGACAGGGCAACGAGCAGTACTTC. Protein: CASSLHGQGNEQYF. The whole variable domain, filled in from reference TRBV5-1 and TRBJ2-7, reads KAGVTQTPRYLIKTRGQQVTLSCSPISGHRSVSWYQQTPGQGLQFLFEYFSETQRNKGNFPGRFSGRQFSNSRSEMNVSTLELGDSALYLCASSLHGQGNEQYFGPGTRLTVT.

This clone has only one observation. The CDR3 DNA is TGTGCCAGCAGTTACGGTCAGAATCAGCCCCAGCATTTT. Translation gives CASSYGQNQPQHF. The rearrangement joins TRBV6-6 to TRBJ1-5; no definite D call. Trimming shortened V by 2 bases and J by 4 bases, and 6 bases separated the two germline ends. This CDR3 is 13 amino acids long. Germline V gene data show CDR1 as MNHNY and CDR2 as SVGAGI (reference sequence).

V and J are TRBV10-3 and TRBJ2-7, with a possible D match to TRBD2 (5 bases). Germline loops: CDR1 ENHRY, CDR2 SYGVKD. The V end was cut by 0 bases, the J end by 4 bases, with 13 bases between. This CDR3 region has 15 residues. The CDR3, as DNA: TGTGCCATCAGTGAGTCATGGACTTCGGGATACGAGCAGTACTTC. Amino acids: CAISESWTSGYEQYF.

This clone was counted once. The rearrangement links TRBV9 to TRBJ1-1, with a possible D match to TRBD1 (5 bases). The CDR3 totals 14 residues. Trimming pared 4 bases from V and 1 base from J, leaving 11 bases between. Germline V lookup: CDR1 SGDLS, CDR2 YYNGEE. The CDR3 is CASSPRTRNTEAFF. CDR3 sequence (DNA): TGTGCCAGCAGCCCCAGGACACGGAACACTGAAGCTTTCTTT.

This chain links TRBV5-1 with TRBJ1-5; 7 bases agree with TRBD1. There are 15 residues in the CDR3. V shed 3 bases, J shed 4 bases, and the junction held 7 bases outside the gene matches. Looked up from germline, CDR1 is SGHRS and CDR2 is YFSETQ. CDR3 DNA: TGCGCCAGCAGCTGGAACGGACAGGAGAATCAGCCCCAGCATTTT. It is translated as CASSWNGQENQPQHF.

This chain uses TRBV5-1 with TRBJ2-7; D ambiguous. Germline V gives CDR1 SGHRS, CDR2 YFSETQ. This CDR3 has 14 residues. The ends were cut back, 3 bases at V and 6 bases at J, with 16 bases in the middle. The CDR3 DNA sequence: TGCGCCAGCAGCTCCCAAGGAGAGACGGGCGAGCAGTACTTC. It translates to CASSSQGETGEQYF.

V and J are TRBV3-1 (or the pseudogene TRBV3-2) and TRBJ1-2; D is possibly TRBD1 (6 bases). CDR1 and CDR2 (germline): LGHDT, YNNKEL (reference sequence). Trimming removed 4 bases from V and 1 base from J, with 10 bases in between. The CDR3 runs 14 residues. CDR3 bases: TGTGCCAGCAGCCGATCCAGGGGTAACTATGGCTACACCTTC. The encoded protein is CASSRSRGNYGYTF.

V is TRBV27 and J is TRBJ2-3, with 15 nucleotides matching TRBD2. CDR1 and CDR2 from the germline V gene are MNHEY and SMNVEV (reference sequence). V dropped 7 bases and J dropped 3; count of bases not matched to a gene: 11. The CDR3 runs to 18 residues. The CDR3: CASKPRGTSGGPTDTQYF. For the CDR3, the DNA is TGTGCCAGCAAACCCAGGGGGACTAGCGGGGGGCCAACAGATACGCAGTATTTT.

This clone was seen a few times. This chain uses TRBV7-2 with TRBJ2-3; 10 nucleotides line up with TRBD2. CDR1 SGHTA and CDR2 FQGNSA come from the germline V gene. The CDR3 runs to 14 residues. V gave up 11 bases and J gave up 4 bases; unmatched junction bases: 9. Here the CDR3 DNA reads TGTGCCTCCCAGCGGGAGGGCTCCTCAGATACGCAGTATTTT. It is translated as CASQREGSSDTQYF.

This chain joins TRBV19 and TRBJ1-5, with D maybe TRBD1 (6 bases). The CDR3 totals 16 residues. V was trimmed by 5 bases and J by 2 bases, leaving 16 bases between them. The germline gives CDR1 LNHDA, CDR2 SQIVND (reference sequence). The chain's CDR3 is CASSLILGGGNQPQHF. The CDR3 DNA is TGTGCCAGTAGTTTAATATTAGGGGGAGGCAATCAGCCCCAGCATTTT.

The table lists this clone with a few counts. The CDR3 spells CASSDRLAGATQYF. Written as DNA, the CDR3 is TGTGCCAGCAGTGACCGGCTAGCGGGGGCTACCCAGTACTTC. This rearrangement joins TRBV2 to TRBJ2-4; 10 nucleotides agree with TRBD2. Germline assignment: CDR1 SNHLY and CDR2 FYNNEI. The CDR3 has 14 residues. Unmatched junction bases numbered 9, after V lost 3 bases and J lost 13 bases. Together with reference TRBV2 and TRBJ2-4, the CDR3 gives the full variable domain: EPEVTQTPSHQVTQMGQEVILRCVPISNHLYFYWYRQILGQKVEFLVSFYNNEISEKSEIFDDQFSVERPDGSNFTLKIRSTKLEDSAMYFCASSDRLAGATQYFGAGTRLSVL.

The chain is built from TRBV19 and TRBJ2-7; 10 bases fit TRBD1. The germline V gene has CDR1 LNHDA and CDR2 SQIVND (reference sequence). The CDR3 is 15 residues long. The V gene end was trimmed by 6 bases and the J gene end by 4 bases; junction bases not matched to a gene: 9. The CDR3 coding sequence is TGTGCCAGTAGGGGGACAGGGGCACTACCTTACGAGCAGTACTTC. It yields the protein CASRGTGALPYEQYF.

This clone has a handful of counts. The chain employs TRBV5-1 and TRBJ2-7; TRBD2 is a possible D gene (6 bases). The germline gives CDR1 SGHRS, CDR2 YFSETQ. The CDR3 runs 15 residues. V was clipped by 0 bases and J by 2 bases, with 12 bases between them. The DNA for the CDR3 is TGCGCCAGCAGCTTGGGGGGAGGACTCCCCTACGAGCAGTACTTC. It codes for CASSLGGGLPYEQYF.

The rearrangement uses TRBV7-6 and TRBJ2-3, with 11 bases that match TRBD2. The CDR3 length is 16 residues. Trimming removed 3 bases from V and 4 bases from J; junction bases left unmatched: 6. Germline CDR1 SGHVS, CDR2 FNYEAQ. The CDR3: CASSLDSGGAPDTQYF. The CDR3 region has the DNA TGTGCCAGCAGCTTGGATAGCGGGGGGGCCCCAGATACGCAGTATTTT.

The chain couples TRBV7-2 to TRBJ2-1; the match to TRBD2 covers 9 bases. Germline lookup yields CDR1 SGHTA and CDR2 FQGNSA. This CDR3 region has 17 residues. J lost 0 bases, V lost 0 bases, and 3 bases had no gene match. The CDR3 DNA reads TGTGCCAGCAGCTTAGCGGTTAGCGGGGGCTCCTACAATGAGCAGTTCTTC. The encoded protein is CASSLAVSGGSYNEQFF.

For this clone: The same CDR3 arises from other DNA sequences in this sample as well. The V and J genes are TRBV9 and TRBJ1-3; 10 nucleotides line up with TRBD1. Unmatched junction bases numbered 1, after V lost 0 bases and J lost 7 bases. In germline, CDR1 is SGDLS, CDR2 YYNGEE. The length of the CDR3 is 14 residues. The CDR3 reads CASSVGTGGNTIYF. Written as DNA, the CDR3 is TGTGCCAGCAGCGTAGGGACAGGGGGGAACACCATATATTTT.

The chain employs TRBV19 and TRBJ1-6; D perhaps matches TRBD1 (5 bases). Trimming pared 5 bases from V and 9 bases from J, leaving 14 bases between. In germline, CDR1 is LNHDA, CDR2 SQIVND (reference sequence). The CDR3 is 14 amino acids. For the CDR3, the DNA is TGTGCCAGTAGTGATTTCTGGGGCGGTTCACCCCTCCACTTT. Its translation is CASSDFWGGSPLHF.

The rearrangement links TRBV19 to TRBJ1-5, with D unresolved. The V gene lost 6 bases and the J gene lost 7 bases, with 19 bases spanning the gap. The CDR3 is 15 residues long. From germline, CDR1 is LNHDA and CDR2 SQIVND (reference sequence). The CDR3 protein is CASSRNAGEGQPQHF. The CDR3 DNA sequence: TGTGCCAGTAGCCGTAACGCGGGTGAGGGCCAGCCCCAGCATTTT.

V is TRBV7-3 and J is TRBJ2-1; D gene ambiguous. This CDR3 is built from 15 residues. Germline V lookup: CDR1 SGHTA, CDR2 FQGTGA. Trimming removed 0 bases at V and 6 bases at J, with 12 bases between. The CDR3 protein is CASSLTAWSGNEQFF. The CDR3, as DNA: TGTGCCAGCAGCTTAACGGCCTGGTCGGGCAATGAGCAGTTCTTC.

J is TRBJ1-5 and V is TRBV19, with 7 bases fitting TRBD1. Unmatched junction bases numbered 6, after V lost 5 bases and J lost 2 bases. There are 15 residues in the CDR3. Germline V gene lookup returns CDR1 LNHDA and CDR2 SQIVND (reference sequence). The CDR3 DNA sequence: TGTGCCAGTAGTTCTGACAGGGCCGGCAATCAGCCCCAGCATTTT. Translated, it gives CASSSDRAGNQPQHF. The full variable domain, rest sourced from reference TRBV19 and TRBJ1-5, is DGGITQSPKYLFRKEGQNVTLSCEQNLNHDAMYWYRQDPGQGLRLIYYSQIVNDFQKGDIAEGYSVSREKKESFPLTVTSAQKNPTAFYLCASSSDRAGNQPQHFGDGTRLSIL.

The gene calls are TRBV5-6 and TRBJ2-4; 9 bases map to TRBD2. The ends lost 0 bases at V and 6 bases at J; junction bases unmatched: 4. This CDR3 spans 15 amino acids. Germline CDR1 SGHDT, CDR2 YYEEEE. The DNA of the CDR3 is TGTGCCAGCAGCTTGGAGGCTAGCGGGACAAACATTCAGTACTTC. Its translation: CASSLEASGTNIQYF.

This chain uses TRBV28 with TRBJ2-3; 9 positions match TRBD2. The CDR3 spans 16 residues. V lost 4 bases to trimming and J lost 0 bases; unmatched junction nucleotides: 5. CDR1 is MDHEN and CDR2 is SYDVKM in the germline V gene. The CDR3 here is CASSSAGGLSTDTQYF. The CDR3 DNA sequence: TGTGCCAGCAGTTCTGCGGGGGGGCTAAGCACAGATACGCAGTATTTT.

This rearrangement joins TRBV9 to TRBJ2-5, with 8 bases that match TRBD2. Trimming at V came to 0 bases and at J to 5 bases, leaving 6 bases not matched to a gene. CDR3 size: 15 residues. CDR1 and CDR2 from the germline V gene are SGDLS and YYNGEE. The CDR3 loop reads CASSVAGGGYETQYF. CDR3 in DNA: TGTGCCAGCAGCGTAGCCGGCGGGGGGTATGAGACCCAGTACTTC.

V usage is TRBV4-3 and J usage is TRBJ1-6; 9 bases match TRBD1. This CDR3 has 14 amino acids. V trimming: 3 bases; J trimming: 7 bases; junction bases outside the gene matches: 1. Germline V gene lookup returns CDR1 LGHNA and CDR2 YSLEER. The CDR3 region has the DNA TGCGCCAGCAGCCACGACAGGGGGAATTCACCCCTCCACTTT. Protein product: CASSHDRGNSPLHF.

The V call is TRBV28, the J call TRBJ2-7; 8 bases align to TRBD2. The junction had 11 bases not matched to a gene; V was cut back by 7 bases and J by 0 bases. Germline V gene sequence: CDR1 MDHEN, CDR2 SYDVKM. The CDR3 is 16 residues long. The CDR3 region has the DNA TGTGCCAGCACCCTGGGGCTTAGCGGGGCCTCCTACGAGCAGTACTTC. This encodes CASTLGLSGASYEQYF.